This TCR beta chain is drawn from a study of memory CD4+ T cells and cytomegalovirus serostatus. Study-level background: Healthy Belgian adult donors included several CMV-positive and more than 20 CMV-negative people. Study results and caveats: Each of approximately 63 CMV-associated TCRbeta sequences occurred in one to five individuals.

Trimming took 7 bases from V and 10 from J; bases not matched to a gene: 13. The germline gives CDR1 MNHNS, CDR2 SASEGT. The CDR3 consists of 15 residues. Remarks on this clone: Its antigen remains unidentified.

Original data processing: After removing out-of-frame reads, around 2 million distinct TCRbeta sequences remained. Sequencing used immunoSEQ multiplex PCR; TCRdb keeps in-frame clones, though not all of them. V, J and clone size derive from that table, while D and trimming were established from the DNA sequence. The sample includes approximately 51,000 clones, 60% to 80% seen only once; the top ten take 1.2%. The sort gate was single viable CD3+CD4+CD8-CD45RO+ cells for memory CD4+ T cells. CD4+ T cells were isolated by positive magnetic selection. The V gene is TRBV6-1, the J gene TRBJ1-6; 7 nucleotides align to TRBD1. Sequenced input: memory CD4+ T cells from blood. The TCR was taken from an adult in good health and CMV-seropositive. This chain's CDR3 is CASTQTPGGQSPLHF. The CDR3 bases are TGTGCCAGCACCCAAACCCCAGGGGGTCAATCACCCCTCCACTTT.